This TCR beta chain comes out of a study of blood T cell repertoires in COVID-19 (dated by TCRdb to about 2020). Notes on the research overall: Collaborator samples came from the United States, Italy and Spain and covered acute and convalescent phases of COVID-19. The material from the prospective study consisted of cDNA or gDNA derived from T cells, B-cell-depleted T cells, or PBMCs. Deeply sampled blood TCRbeta repertoires from subjects exposed to, actively infected with, or recovered from COVID-19 were included in the dataset. The repertoires were made available in a free public database intended to serve as a resource for research on the immune response to SARS-CoV-2. The samples were drawn from two sources: the first 160 participants of the ongoing ImmuneRACE study, and 1,200 or so subjects contributed by 6 global collaborators. Sample metadata almost always included a de-identified subject ID, COVID-19 status, age in years and sex. Where HLA class I and class II types were available, the types were taken from metadata supplied by the sample provider, not from assay-based typing. Study-wide findings and limitations: The amount of clinical and demographic metadata varied by source and participant and was provided uncurated.

TCRbeta CDR3 regions were amplified from genomic DNA using the immunoSEQ Assay, a bias-controlled multiplex PCR. Per the original workflow: The number of nucleated cells in each sample was estimated from the amplification of reference gene primers within the assay. To quantify the absolute abundance of each unique TCRbeta CDR3 rearrangement, sequence reads were collapsed and filtered. For each sample, productive Simpson clonality was calculated by taking the square root of Simpson's diversity index across productive rearrangements. Sourced from immuneACCESS, this table was stored by TCRdb with only in-frame sequences that have V and J called. A share of the clones is absent; for the studies checked, an unresolved V gene accounts for under half, and the remainder has no known explanation. V, J and clone size are taken as reported in that table, and D and trimming were inferred from the DNA itself. The table for this sample lists about 130,000 clones; 85% of them were counted only once. The ten top clones hold over 25% of the sample.

CDR1 and CDR2 are read off the germline V gene as MDHEN and SYDVKM. The junction carries 5 bases between V and J, which are trimmed by 3 bases and 0 bases respectively. Counted from cysteine to phenylalanine, this CDR3 has 13 amino acids. Of all the DNA, just the CDR3 is kept, 39 bases in frame from base 1. Worth noting for this clone: Its target antigen remains unknown. Base qualities are not at hand, and no much larger clone is one base apart.

Collaborating institutions collected whole blood in K2EDTA tubes following their own protocols. For TCRbeta analysis, collaborators shipped samples as frozen whole blood, isolated PBMCs, or DNA extracted from either of those sample types. The chain is assembled from TRBV28 and TRBJ1-1; there is no confident call for the D gene. This sequence originates from a woman aged 80 or over with acute or convalescent COVID-19. The material sequenced was peripheral blood. The CDR3 has the sequence CASSFAVNTEAFF. The sequenced DNA is TGTGCCAGCAGTTTTGCGGTGAACACTGAAGCTTTCTTT.